The clone carrying this T cell receptor (beta chain) has ten or more counts. The antigen remains unidentified. This sample stems from a study of CD8 T cells in ankylosing spondylitis. Whole-study findings and limits: Some of the motif variants had earlier been found in reactive arthritis patients' fluid and blood. Researchers reportedly found disease-linked clones significantly enriched in matched ankylosing spondylitis synovial fluid.

Quantitative molecular-barcoded 5'-RACE generated the TCR beta libraries. MiXCR, applied by TCRdb to the 5' RACE reads, yields one record per CDR3 protein. The table lists 270,000 or so distinct CDR3 sequences, over 15% of them singletons. This CDR3 spans 16 amino acids. J was trimmed by 0 bases and V by 4 bases; bases with no gene match: 9. From germline, CDR1 is SEHNR and CDR2 FQNEAQ (reference sequence). Material for sequencing was blood, either unsorted or a sorted T cell fraction (not recorded which). This sequence joins TRBV7-9 and TRBJ2-7; 7 bases line up with TRBD1. This TCR derives from a male donor with ankylosing spondylitis or in good health (not recorded which). The CDR3 DNA sequence: TGTGCCAGCAGCTCAACCTGGACAGGTAGCTCCTACGAGCAGTACTTC. It yields the protein CASSSTWTGSSYEQYF.